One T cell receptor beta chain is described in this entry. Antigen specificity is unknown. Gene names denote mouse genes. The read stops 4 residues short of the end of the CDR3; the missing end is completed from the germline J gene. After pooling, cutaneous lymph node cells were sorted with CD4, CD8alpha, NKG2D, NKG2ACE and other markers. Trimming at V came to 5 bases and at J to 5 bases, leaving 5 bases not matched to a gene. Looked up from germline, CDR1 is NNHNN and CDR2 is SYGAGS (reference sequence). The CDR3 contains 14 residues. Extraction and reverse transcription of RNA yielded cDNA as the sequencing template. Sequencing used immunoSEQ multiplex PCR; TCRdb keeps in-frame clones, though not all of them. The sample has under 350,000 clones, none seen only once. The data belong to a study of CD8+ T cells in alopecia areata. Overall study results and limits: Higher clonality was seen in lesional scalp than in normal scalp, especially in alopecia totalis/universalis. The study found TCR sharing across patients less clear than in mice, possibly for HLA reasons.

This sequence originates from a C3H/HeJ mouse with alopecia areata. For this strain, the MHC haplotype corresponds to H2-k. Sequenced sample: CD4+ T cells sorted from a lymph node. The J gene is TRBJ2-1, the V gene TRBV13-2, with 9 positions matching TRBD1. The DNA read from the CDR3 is TGTGCCAGCGGGGGACAGGGAGGAAATGCT. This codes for CASGGQGGNA. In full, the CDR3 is CASGGQGGNAEQFF.